The 20 T cell receptor beta chains presented below share a single source sample, sequenced in a study of T cell repertoires in cytomegalovirus infection. One entry per CDR3 protein results from TCRdb running MiXCR on the reads. Seen here are about 770,000 distinct CDR3 sequences, about 29% observed once, and the top ten hold roughly 14%. The antigens for these receptors are not known. The sample consisted of cultured CD8+ T cells from PBMCs, taken from culture after CMV antigen stimulation. All receptors derive from a human donor in good health (CMV status not recorded). Some clones in this sample may be carry-over from other donors' samples.

The genes are TRBV7-9 and TRBJ2-1, with TRBD1 matching over 8 bases. The germline V gene has CDR1 SEHNR and CDR2 FQNEAQ (reference sequence). The CDR3 totals 17 residues. The ends lost 5 bases at V and 5 bases at J; junction bases unmatched: 14. For the CDR3, the DNA is TGTGCCAGCAGCGGAAAATCTCAGGGGGCGAAGAACAATGAGCAGTTCTTC. As protein: CASSGKSQGAKNNEQFF. Full variable domain (rest looked up from reference TRBV7-9 and TRBJ2-1): DTGVSQNPRHKITKRGQNVTFRCDPISEHNRLYWYRQTLGQGPEFLTYFQNEAQLEKSRLLSDRFSAERPKGSFSTLEIQRTEQGDSAMYLCASSGKSQGAKNNEQFFGPGTRLTVL.

In its sample, this clonotype was seen a few times. This sequence joins TRBV7-2 and TRBJ1-2; tentatively, D is TRBD1 (6 bases). The CDR3 runs to 14 residues. V lost 3 bases and J 6 bases, leaving 14 bases between the germline ends. In germline, CDR1 is SGHTA, CDR2 FQGNSA. The CDR3 DNA sequence: TGTGCCAGCAGCTTGGGGGCAGGTGATGATGGCTACACCTTC. The encoded protein is CASSLGAGDDGYTF.

This chain links TRBV12-3 or TRBV12-4 with TRBJ2-3; D tentatively reads TRBD1 or TRBD2 (5 bases each). CDR3 length equals 15 residues. V lost 5 bases, J lost 4 bases, and 16 bases lay in between. The CDR3 DNA reads as TGTGCCAGCAGTCATTTCCGGGACCCCCCAGATACGCAGTATTTT. Its protein product is CASSHFRDPPDTQYF.

V is TRBV2 and J is TRBJ2-3, with TRBD2 as a possible D gene (5 bases). The germline V and J ends were trimmed by 10 bases and 2 bases, with 13 bases remaining between them. Germline loops: CDR1 SNHLY, CDR2 FYNNEI. This CDR3 is 13 amino acids long. CDR3 residues: CAILRADTDTQYF. CDR3 DNA sequence: TGTGCCATCCTTCGAGCGGACACAGATACGCAGTATTTT.

This clonotype was seen more than once but under ten times. This chain links TRBV6-2 or TRBV6-3 with TRBJ2-7, with D maybe TRBD2 (5 bases). Germline V lookup: CDR1 MNHEY, CDR2 SVGEGT. The CDR3 length is 14 residues. The V end lost 4 bases, the J end lost 7 bases, and 17 bases lay between the germline ends. CDR3 protein: CASSWSGGLEEQYV. DNA of the CDR3: TGTGCCAGCAGTTGGTCCGGAGGCCTGGAAGAGCAGTACGTC.

Only a few counts were recorded for this clonotype. The chain links TRBV12-3 or TRBV12-4 to TRBJ2-2; either TRBD1 or TRBD2 may fit D (5 bases each). V was trimmed by 3 bases and J by 0 bases, leaving 14 bases between them. CDR3 length: 17 amino acids. The DNA for the CDR3 is TGTGCCAGCAGTTTTCAATTGGGGACGCCGAACACCGGGGAGCTGTTTTTT. This translates into CASSFQLGTPNTGELFF.

The rearrangement links TRBV7-2 to TRBJ2-1; 7 bases are a match to TRBD2. V gave up 6 bases and J gave up 4 bases; unmatched junction bases: 6. The CDR3 loop spans 14 amino acids. Germline V lookup: CDR1 SGHTA, CDR2 FQGNSA. The CDR3 reads CASSNLAEYNEQFF. CDR3 DNA sequence: TGTGCCAGCAGTAATCTAGCGGAGTACAATGAGCAGTTCTTC.

This clonotype has a count of ten or more. The rearrangement joins TRBV6-1 to TRBJ1-2; D is unresolved. The germline gives CDR1 MNHNS, CDR2 SASEGT. This CDR3 spans 14 amino acids. V lost 7 bases and J lost 4, with 16 bases in between. The CDR3 bases are TGTGCCAGCACCGCCTTGGGGAGTGGCTATGGCTACACCTTC. It is translated as CASTALGSGYGYTF.

The chain has TRBV5-6 and TRBJ1-5; D is unclear. Germline V gene lookup returns CDR1 SGHDT and CDR2 YYEEEE. V lost 4 bases, J lost 4 bases, and 15 bases lay in between. The CDR3 totals 15 residues. The CDR3 spells CASSHSRVLNQPQHF. The CDR3 DNA sequence: TGTGCCAGCAGCCACAGCCGGGTCCTTAATCAGCCCCAGCATTTT. Drawing the rest from reference TRBV5-6 and TRBJ1-5, the complete variable domain is DAGVTQSPTHLIKTRGQQVTLRCSPKSGHDTVSWYQQALGQGPQFIFQYYEEEERQRGNFPDRFSGHQFPNYSSELNVNALLLGDSALYLCASSHSRVLNQPQHFGDGTRLSIL.

The chain employs TRBV7-8 and TRBJ2-7; D uncertain. Per germline, CDR1 SGHVS and CDR2 FQNEAQ. The CDR3 contains 14 residues. V shed 6 bases and J shed 3 bases, with 15 bases lying between them. CDR3 nucleotide sequence: TGTGCCAGCAGTTACTCCGGGCCGCTCTACGAGCAGTACGTC. It yields the protein CASSYSGPLYEQYV.

This clonotype has just a few counts. The chain combines TRBV15 with TRBJ2-3, with D possibly TRBD2 on 5 matching bases. This CDR3 has 16 amino acids. The V end was cut by 2 bases, the J end by 0 bases, with 12 bases between. Per the germline V gene, CDR1 is LNHNV and CDR2 is YYDKDF (reference sequence). CDR3 amino acids: CATSRRQAESTDTQYF. The DNA of the CDR3 is TGTGCCACCAGCAGAAGGCAAGCGGAGAGCACAGATACGCAGTATTTT.

This rearrangement joins TRBV7-2 to TRBJ2-7; no clear D. This CDR3 spans 13 amino acids. From germline, CDR1 is SGHTA and CDR2 FQGNSA. V was trimmed by 2 bases and J by 3 bases, leaving 8 bases between them. The CDR3 loop is CASSLKRYYEQYV. CDR3 bases: TGTGCCAGCAGCTTAAAGCGATACTACGAGCAGTACGTC.

Only one count was recorded for this clonotype. At one end the junction does not follow the germline gene, possibly because of a read error. This chain joins TRBV4-1 and TRBJ1-2; 9 bases fit TRBD1. Germline V gives CDR1 MGHRA, CDR2 YSYEKL. This CDR3 is built from 16 residues. CDR3: CANSQVGTGSNYGYTF. DNA for the CDR3: TGCGCCAACAGCCAAGTGGGGACAGGGTCCAACTATGGCTACACCTTC.

This clonotype was detected only a few times. V and J are TRBV27 and TRBJ1-5; D remains unclear. Trimming took off 2 bases at V and 4 bases at J, with 12 bases between the two ends. The CDR3 covers 15 residues. CDR1 and CDR2 from the germline V gene are MNHEY and SMNVEV (reference sequence). CDR3 sequence (DNA): TGTGCCAGCAGTTTAAGGGCAACGGTAAATCAGCCCCAGCATTTT. This sequence encodes CASSLRATVNQPQHF.

V gene TRBV2 combines with J gene TRBJ1-4; no definite D call. Trimming took 8 bases from V and 1 from J, leaving 20 bases between them. Germline V gene sequence: CDR1 SNHLY, CDR2 FYNNEI. This CDR3 has 17 amino acids. The CDR3 loop is CASLFGRVGGTNEKLFF. The CDR3 region has the DNA TGTGCCAGCCTCTTCGGACGGGTAGGAGGAACTAATGAAAAACTGTTTTTT.

The sample holds many counts of this clonotype. The rearrangement links TRBV25-1 to TRBJ1-1; TRBD1 is a possible D gene (5 bases). V lost 3 bases and J 0 bases, leaving 11 bases between the germline ends. The germline CDR1 and CDR2 sequences are MGHDK and SYGVNS. This CDR3 region has 15 residues. CDR3: CASSDRDGMNTEAFF. The CDR3 DNA is TGTGCCAGCAGTGACCGGGACGGAATGAACACTGAAGCTTTCTTT.

This clonotype was observed many times. This rearrangement joins TRBV12-3 or TRBV12-4 to TRBJ2-1, with 9 bases lining up with TRBD1. The CDR3 spans 17 residues. The ends lost 0 bases at V and 5 bases at J; junction bases unmatched: 8. The CDR3 DNA reads as TGTGCCAGCAGTTTAGCGCTTCGGGACAGGGACCACAATGAGCAGTTCTTC. Amino acids: CASSLALRDRDHNEQFF.

CDR3 coding DNA: TGCGCCAGCAGCTTGGGGTACGGATACGAGCAGTACGTC. As protein: CASSLGYGYEQYV. The rearrangement uses TRBV5-1 and TRBJ2-7, with D uncertain. V lost 0 bases, J lost 4 bases, and 8 bases lay in between. The CDR3 spans 13 residues. The V gene's germline CDR1 is SGHRS and CDR2 YFSETQ.

This clonotype was counted only a few times. V usage is TRBV28 and J usage is TRBJ1-5, with 7 positions matching TRBD1. Germline-derived CDR1 and CDR2 are MDHEN and SYDVKM. With 8 bases clipped from V and 6 bases from J, the junction kept 10 bases outside the gene matches. This CDR3 comprises 14 residues. CDR3 coding DNA: TGTGCCAGCCTCTGGAGGGGGCACCCTCAGCCCCAGCATTTT. Amino acid sequence: CASLWRGHPQPQHF.

Only a few counts were recorded for this clonotype. The chain combines TRBV6-2 or TRBV6-3 with TRBJ1-1, with unresolved D. This CDR3 comprises 14 residues. V was trimmed by 3 bases and J by 5 bases, leaving 13 bases between them. CDR1 and CDR2 from the germline V gene are MNHEY and SVGEGT. The CDR3 DNA reads TGTGCCAGCAGTTATGCGGGGTTTAATACTGAAGCTTTCTTT. Protein sequence: CASSYAGFNTEAFF.